The T cell receptor beta chain under discussion was sequenced for a study of blood T cell repertoires in COVID-19. For the study at large: T cells, B-cell-depleted T cells, or PBMCs provided the cDNA or gDNA that served as material.

This clone occurred a few times. Patients at the Seattle site were enrolled during active infection and followed longitudinally. Using immunoSEQ multiplex PCR, the repertoire was profiled, and TCRdb retains in-frame clones only, with some absent. The sample carries approximately 70,000 clones, roughly 71% recorded once. This sequence was found in a man aged 60 to 69 with COVID-19, enrolled during active disease. Sequencing used peripheral blood.

This CDR3 reads CASSLGTSHSYEQYF. The CDR3 coding sequence is TGTGCCAGCAGCTTGGGGACTAGCCACTCCTACGAGCAGTACTTC. The chain carries TRBV7-2 and TRBJ2-7; 9 nucleotides match TRBD2. CDR3 length: 15 amino acids. Trimming removed 3 bases from V and 0 bases from J; junction bases left unmatched: 3. CDR1 and CDR2 from the germline V gene are SGHTA and FQGNSA. The full variable domain, completed using reference TRBV7-2 and TRBJ2-7, is GAGVSQSPSNKVTEKGKDVELRCDPISGHTALYWYRQSLGQGLEFLIYFQGNSAPDKSGLPSDRFSAERTGGSVSTLTIQRTQQEDSAVYLCASSLGTSHSYEQYFGPGTRLTVT.